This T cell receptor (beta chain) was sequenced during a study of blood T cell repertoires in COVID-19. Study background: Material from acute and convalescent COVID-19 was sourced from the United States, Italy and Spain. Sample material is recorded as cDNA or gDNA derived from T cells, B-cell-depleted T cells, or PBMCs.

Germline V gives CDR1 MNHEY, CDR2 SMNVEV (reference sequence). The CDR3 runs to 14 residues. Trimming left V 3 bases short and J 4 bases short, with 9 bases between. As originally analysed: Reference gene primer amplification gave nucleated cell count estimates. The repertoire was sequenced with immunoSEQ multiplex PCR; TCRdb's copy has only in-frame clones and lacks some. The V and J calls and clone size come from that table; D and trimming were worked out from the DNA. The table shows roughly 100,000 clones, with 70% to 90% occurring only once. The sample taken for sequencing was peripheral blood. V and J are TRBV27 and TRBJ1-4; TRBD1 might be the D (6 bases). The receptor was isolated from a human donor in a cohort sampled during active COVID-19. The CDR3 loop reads CASSLAGVNEKLFF. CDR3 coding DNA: TGTGCCAGCAGTTTGGCAGGGGTTAATGAAAAACTGTTTTTT.